Below are 14 T cell receptor beta chains sequenced from a single sample in a study of lymphopenia after photon versus proton radiotherapy. Profiling relied on immunoSEQ multiplex PCR, and the TCRdb table lists in-frame clones only, not all of them. The profile covers tens of thousands of clones, with about 90% appearing a single time and about 2% taken by the ten largest. Here the sequenced sample was peripheral blood, taken from a patient treated with photon-based radiotherapy. The source is a man aged 35-49 years with gastric cancer.

This chain connects TRBV10-1 to TRBJ1-5; TRBD1 matches at 8 bases. The V and J ends lost 4 bases and 5 bases, in that order; junction bases with no gene match: 10. The CDR3 is made up of 16 amino acids. Per germline, CDR1 WNHNN and CDR2 SYGVQD (reference sequence). The CDR3 DNA sequence: TGCGCCAGCAGTGTCCCGGGACAGGAGGATTATCAGCCCCAGCATTTT. This sequence encodes CASSVPGQEDYQPQHF.

There are a few counts of this clone. The rearrangement joins TRBV6-1 to TRBJ2-7, with D perhaps assigned TRBD1 or TRBD2 (5 bases each). The ends were cut back, 4 bases at V and 4 bases at J, with 14 bases in the middle. Germline lookup yields CDR1 MNHNS and CDR2 SASEGT. The CDR3 has 14 amino acids. CDR3 in amino acids: CASSAREWGYEQYF. CDR3 nucleotide sequence: TGTGCCAGCAGTGCCCGGGAATGGGGGTACGAGCAGTACTTC.

The J gene is TRBJ2-4, the V gene TRBV5-1; 7 nucleotides match TRBD1. V lost 3 bases and J lost 3; bases outside the gene matches: 15. The CDR3 has 18 residues. Per the germline V gene, CDR1 is SGHRS and CDR2 is YFSETQ. This CDR3 reads CASSSTRGTLKDKNIQYF. The DNA of the CDR3 is TGCGCCAGCAGCTCTACCAGGGGGACCCTAAAGGACAAAAACATTCAGTACTTC.

The genes are TRBV9 and TRBJ1-1; D is unclear. Germline V gene data show CDR1 as SGDLS and CDR2 as YYNGEE. The CDR3 covers 15 residues. The V end lost 0 bases, the J end lost 0 bases, and 9 bases lay between the germline ends. The CDR3 DNA sequence: TGTGCCAGCAGCGTAGTTGAGGAGCTGAACACTGAAGCTTTCTTT. As protein: CASSVVEELNTEAFF.

The DNA of the CDR3 is TGTGCCAGCAGCCCTTGGGCCGGGGGCACCGGGGAGCTGTTTTTT. It translates to CASSPWAGGTGELFF. The rearrangement joins TRBV7-9 to TRBJ2-2; D may be TRBD2 (6 bases). The germline V gene has CDR1 SEHNR and CDR2 FQNEAQ (reference sequence). The CDR3 has 15 residues. The ends were cut back, 5 bases at V and 4 bases at J, with 14 bases in the middle. The entire variable domain, with the rest obtained from reference TRBV7-9 and TRBJ2-2, is as follows: DTGVSQNPRHKITKRGQNVTFRCDPISEHNRLYWYRQTLGQGPEFLTYFQNEAQLEKSRLLSDRFSAERPKGSFSTLEIQRTEQGDSAMYLCASSPWAGGTGELFFGEGSRLTVL.

The chain recombines TRBV6-1 with TRBJ1-2; D may be TRBD1 (6 bases). The CDR3 spans 14 residues. The ends were cut back, 3 bases at V and 5 bases at J, with 13 bases in the middle. Germline CDR1 is MNHNS and CDR2 is SASEGT. CDR3 DNA sequence: TGTGCCAGCAGTGACCCACAGGGACTATATGGCTACACCTTC. It yields the protein CASSDPQGLYGYTF.

V gene TRBV2 combines with J gene TRBJ1-3, with D possibly being TRBD1 (6 bases). Trimming took 4 bases from V and 0 from J, leaving 10 bases between them. The CDR3 consists of 15 residues. The V gene's germline CDR1 is SNHLY and CDR2 FYNNEI. CDR3 sequence reads: CASSVTGFSGNTIYF. CDR3 coding DNA: TGTGCCAGCAGTGTTACAGGGTTCTCTGGAAACACCATATATTTT.

The chain is built from TRBV7-2 and TRBJ1-1; a weak D match, TRBD1 (5 bases). The V gene's germline CDR1 is SGHTA and CDR2 FQGNSA. V lost 1 base to trimming and J lost 2 bases, with 11 bases between them. The CDR3 is 15 residues long. CDR3 sequence: CASSLGGDSNTEAFF. In DNA, the CDR3 is TGTGCCAGCAGCTTAGGAGGAGACAGTAACACTGAAGCTTTCTTT.

The chain couples TRBV2 to TRBJ2-1; D ambiguous. Trimming removed 8 bases from V and 4 bases from J, with 6 bases in between. The CDR3 contains 11 residues. In germline, CDR1 is SNHLY, CDR2 FYNNEI. This CDR3 reads CASSNYNEQFF. The CDR3, as DNA: TGTGCCAGCTCAAATTACAATGAGCAGTTCTTC.

The chain is built from TRBV2 and TRBJ1-5; 7 nucleotides line up with TRBD1. V lost 5 bases, J lost 6 bases, and 7 bases stayed unmatched. The CDR3 sequence is 14 residues long. Germline V gene lookup returns CDR1 SNHLY and CDR2 FYNNEI. CDR3 coding DNA: TGTGCCAGCAGTACAGACAGGGTTGGTCAGCCCCAGCATTTT. Protein: CASSTDRVGQPQHF.

The gene calls are TRBV5-1 and TRBJ2-3; weak D call: TRBD2 (6 bases). The V end was cut by 2 bases, the J end by 2 bases, with 12 bases between. This CDR3 contains 15 residues. Germline CDR1 and CDR2: SGHRS and YFSETQ. CDR3 in amino acids: CASSFRGTATDTQYF. CDR3 nucleotide sequence: TGCGCCAGCAGCTTCCGCGGGACGGCCACAGATACGCAGTATTTT.

A few counts support this clone. CDR3 loop: CASTRGLNTGELFF. In nucleotides, the CDR3 is TGTGCCAGTACACGGGGCCTGAACACCGGGGAGCTGTTTTTT. The chain combines TRBV19 with TRBJ2-2; either TRBD1 or TRBD2 may supply D (5 bases each). The CDR3 totals 14 residues. V lost 7 bases to trimming and J lost 1 base, with 10 bases between them. CDR1 and CDR2 from the germline V gene are LNHDA and SQIVND (reference sequence).

The gene calls are TRBV5-1 and TRBJ2-1, with 7 bases fitting TRBD1. V trimming: 4 bases; J trimming: 10 bases; junction bases outside the gene matches: 2. The CDR3 covers 11 residues. Germline V gives CDR1 SGHRS, CDR2 YFSETQ. CDR3 residues: CASSPDREQFF. In DNA form, the CDR3 reads TGCGCCAGCAGCCCGGACAGGGAGCAGTTCTTC.

The chain joins TRBV5-1 to TRBJ2-6; 8 nucleotides agree with TRBD1. CDR3 length: 17 residues. V lost 4 bases and J lost 1; bases outside the gene matches: 7. CDR1 and CDR2 from the germline V gene are SGHRS and YFSETQ. CDR3 residues: CASSPGTGGSGANVLTF. DNA of the CDR3: TGCGCCAGCAGCCCGGGAACAGGGGGTTCTGGGGCCAACGTCCTGACTTTC.